A selection of T cell receptor beta chains follows, all from one sample in a study of T cell repertoires in aging, cancer and after chemotherapy. TCRdb reanalysed the multiplex PCR reads using MiXCR and keeps one entry per CDR3 protein. The repertoire includes 3,700 or so distinct CDR3 sequences, around 28% of them detected once, and around 20% sits in the top ten. The sequenced sample consisted of blood. These TCRs come from a human donor with a solid tumor. The CDR3 runs from the conserved cysteine through the conserved F or W. A D gene is named only where the DNA matches it firmly. A clone size is listed for some rows: how often the clone was seen (once, few, many), or a class if it is expanded.

V gene	D gene	J gene	clone size	CDR3 protein
TRBV18	.	TRBJ1-1	.	CASSPRDTNTEAFF
TRBV19	TRBD1	TRBJ1-2	medium-sized	CASSGQAFYGYTF
TRBV29-1	.	TRBJ2-5	large	CSVGSLRETQYF
TRBV6-2/TRBV6-3	TRBD1	TRBJ2-7	medium-sized	CASTEDRPTYEQYF
TRBV7-9	.	TRBJ2-3	few	CASSLATGDTQYF
TRBV29-1	.	TRBJ1-6	medium-sized	CSVARGPYSPLHF
TRBV12-3/TRBV12-4	.	TRBJ2-3	.	CASLRAPFTDKQYF
TRBV12-3/TRBV12-4	.	TRBJ2-3	medium-sized	CASQRGWSASTDTQYF
TRBV24-1	.	TRBJ2-2	.	CAATSGPANTGELFF
TRBV6-5	TRBD1	TRBJ2-3	large	CASSSGQGSTDTQYF
TRBV27	.	TRBJ1-1	.	CASSSFSAGAFF
TRBV7-6	.	TRBJ1-4	.	CASSFGPRGKLFF
TRBV12-3/TRBV12-4	.	TRBJ1-1	.	CASTTRTVNTEAFF
TRBV6-5	TRBD1	TRBJ1-3	medium-sized	CASTRDRPVSGNTIYF
TRBV20-1	.	TRBJ2-5	few	CSAVDREGTQYF
TRBV20-1	.	TRBJ1-6	.	CSARVGTSYNSPLHF
TRBV20-1	.	TRBJ1-1	few	CSANQGRTEAFF
TRBV30	TRBD2	TRBJ2-5	few	CAWHPGGGETQYF
TRBV5-6	.	TRBJ2-1	.	CASSLGRRGQFF
TRBV5-6	TRBD2	TRBJ2-5	.	CASSPPGSGDPETQYF
TRBV19	TRBD1	TRBJ1-4	.	CASSGLGTGVDEKLFF
TRBV18	.	TRBJ2-3	.	CASSKLADTTDTQYF
TRBV18	TRBD1	TRBJ2-1	medium-sized	CASSPPGTGNTDEQFF
TRBV19	TRBD2	TRBJ2-2	medium-sized	CASSIQRGGRNTGELFF
TRBV7-4	TRBD1	TRBJ1-5	.	CASSRDRGTPQHF
TRBV28	.	TRBJ1-3	.	CASSSPGSGSGNTIYF
TRBV6-5	TRBD1	TRBJ2-7	medium-sized	CASSYGQGVSYEQYF
TRBV20-1	TRBD2	TRBJ2-2	.	CSAHGTSGGGELFF
TRBV6-5	.	TRBJ2-1	medium-sized	CASRELDPSNEQFF
TRBV15	TRBD2	TRBJ2-1	medium-sized	CATMQRGGSYNEQFF
TRBV27	TRBD1	TRBJ2-3	few	CASSFLQGAGDTQYF
TRBV7-9	TRBD2	TRBJ2-3	once	CASSSNLGLAGLSTDTQYF
TRBV24-1	.	TRBJ2-7	.	CATSDPRGYEQYF
TRBV6-2/TRBV6-3	.	TRBJ2-7	.	CASSYSKVKGNYEQYF
TRBV19	TRBD2	TRBJ2-1	large	CASSMASGTVEQFF
TRBV7-2	.	TRBJ1-5	.	CASSLDGQGVQPQHF
TRBV12-3/TRBV12-4	TRBD1	TRBJ1-2	.	CASSDGQGGWPHTF
TRBV6-5	.	TRBJ2-6	medium-sized	CASSTGISGANVLTF
TRBV19	TRBD1	TRBJ2-2	medium-sized	CASSIGTGVTGELFF
TRBV20-1	TRBD1	TRBJ2-1	.	CSARSGTGNEQFF
TRBV11-1	.	TRBJ1-2	medium-sized	CASSFESWDGYTF
TRBV11-2	.	TRBJ2-3	.	CASSRSGGTDTQYF
TRBV6-5	.	TRBJ2-7	large	CASSSNYEQYF
TRBV6-5	.	TRBJ1-3	.	CASSYSRFGVHSGNTIYF
TRBV5-6	TRBD2	TRBJ2-2	once	CASSSLSGVNTGELFF
TRBV18	.	TRBJ1-5	few	CASSPQGTDSNQPQHF
TRBV5-1	.	TRBJ2-7	.	CASSLDVGNEQYF
TRBV6-5	.	TRBJ2-1	medium-sized	CASSYIRRSYNEQFF
TRBV6-6	.	TRBJ2-5	few	CAARPGALIQETQYF
TRBV12-3/TRBV12-4	.	TRBJ2-1	medium-sized	CASSPWQGRYNEQFF
TRBV6-2/TRBV6-3	.	TRBJ2-7	.	CASSYSWVYEQYF
TRBV6-1	.	TRBJ1-2	few	CASSETRATYGYTF
TRBV6-5	.	TRBJ2-7	.	CASSGQALSYEQYF
TRBV7-6	.	TRBJ2-3	medium-sized	CASSLAPNRGTSGVSTDTQYF
TRBV18	.	TRBJ2-5	medium-sized	CASSPAETQYF
TRBV19	TRBD2	TRBJ2-1	.	CASSPSSGGSEQFF
TRBV6-4	.	TRBJ2-3	medium-sized	CASSDSLASDTQYF